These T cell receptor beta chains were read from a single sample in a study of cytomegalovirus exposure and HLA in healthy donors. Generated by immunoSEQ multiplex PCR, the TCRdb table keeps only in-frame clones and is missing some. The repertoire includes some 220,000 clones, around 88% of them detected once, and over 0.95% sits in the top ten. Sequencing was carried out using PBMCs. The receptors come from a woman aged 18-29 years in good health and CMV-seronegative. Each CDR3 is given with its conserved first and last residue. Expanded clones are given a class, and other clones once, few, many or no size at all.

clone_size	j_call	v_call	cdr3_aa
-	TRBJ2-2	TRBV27	CASSSGLNTGELFF
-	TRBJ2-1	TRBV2	CASSPQGAYNEQFF
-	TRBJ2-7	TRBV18	CASSSLGGYYEQYF
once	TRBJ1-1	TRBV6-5	CASSNRDRGDAFF
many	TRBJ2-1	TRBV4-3	CASSQDQRGASGAYEQFF
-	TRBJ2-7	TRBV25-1	CASSPQSRVGEQYF
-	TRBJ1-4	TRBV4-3	CASSQAPGQGGYAEKLFF
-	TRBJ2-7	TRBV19	CASSIRALSYEQYF
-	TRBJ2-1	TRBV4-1	CASSHGTSGRIPNEQFF
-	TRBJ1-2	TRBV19	CASSTTGGDYGYTF
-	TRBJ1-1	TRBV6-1	CASSEGVIALTEAFF
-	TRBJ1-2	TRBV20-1	CSASLGWTF
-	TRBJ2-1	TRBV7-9	CASSSILAGGSNEQFF
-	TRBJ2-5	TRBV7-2	CASSLGGTPGETQYF
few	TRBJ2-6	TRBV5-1	CASSFMDGGLAGANVLTF
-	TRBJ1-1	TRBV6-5	CASSWEGGMNTEAFF
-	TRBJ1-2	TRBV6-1	CASSEAFSGADYGYTF
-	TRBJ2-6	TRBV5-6	CASSSREAGANVLTF
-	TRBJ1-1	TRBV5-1	CASSSDAGGTEAFF
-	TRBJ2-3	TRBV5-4	CASSSPTGTNADTQYF
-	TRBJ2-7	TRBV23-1	CASLVRGRGTYEQYF
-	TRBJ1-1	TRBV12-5	CASGQLGGVTEAFF
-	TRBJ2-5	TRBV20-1	CSASTETQYF
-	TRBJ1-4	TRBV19	CASSIPGQGVTNEKLFF
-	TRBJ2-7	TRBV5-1	CASSFTDKQYF
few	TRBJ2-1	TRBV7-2	CASSLGLSGGANEQFF
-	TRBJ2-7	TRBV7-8	CASSTRPGTGDGLYEQYF
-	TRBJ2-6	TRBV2	CASSEEVGPGRPGANVLTF
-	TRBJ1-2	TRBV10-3	CAIGGDFELRGVTF
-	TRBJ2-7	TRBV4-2	CASSQDLVEQYF
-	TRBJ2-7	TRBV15	CATSAGTSGAYEQYF
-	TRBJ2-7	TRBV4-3	CASSQDAAEGSCEQYF
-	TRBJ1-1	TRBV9	CASSVSSAEAFF
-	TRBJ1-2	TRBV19	CASRSGQGAFYGYTF
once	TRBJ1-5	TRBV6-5	CASSSTGWYQPQHF
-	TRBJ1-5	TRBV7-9	CASSLQGRNQPQHF
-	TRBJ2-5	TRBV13	CASSKGLAGGRETQYF
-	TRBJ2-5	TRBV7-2	CASRLGTSGRGRETQYF
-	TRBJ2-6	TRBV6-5	CASSYGRTNVLTF
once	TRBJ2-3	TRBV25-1	CARVTSDSTDTQYF